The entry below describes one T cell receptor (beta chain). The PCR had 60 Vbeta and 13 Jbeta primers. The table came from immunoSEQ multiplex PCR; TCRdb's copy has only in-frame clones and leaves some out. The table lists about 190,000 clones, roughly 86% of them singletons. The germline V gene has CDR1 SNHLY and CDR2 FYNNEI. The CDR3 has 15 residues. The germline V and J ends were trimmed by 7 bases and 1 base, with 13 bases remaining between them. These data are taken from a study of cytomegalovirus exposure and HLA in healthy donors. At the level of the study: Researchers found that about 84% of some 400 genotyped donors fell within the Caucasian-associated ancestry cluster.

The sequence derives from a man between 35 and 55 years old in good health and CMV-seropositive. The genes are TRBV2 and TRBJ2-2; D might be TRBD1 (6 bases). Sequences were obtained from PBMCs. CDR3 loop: CASTKQGMNTGELFF. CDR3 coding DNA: TGTGCCAGCACCAAACAGGGCATGAACACCGGGGAGCTGTTTTTT. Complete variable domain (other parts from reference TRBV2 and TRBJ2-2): EPEVTQTPSHQVTQMGQEVILRCVPISNHLYFYWYRQILGQKVEFLVSFYNNEISEKSEIFDDQFSVERPDGSNFTLKIRSTKLEDSAMYFCASTKQGMNTGELFFGEGSRLTVL.